This note documents a single T cell receptor (beta chain) sequence. The CDR3 loop spans 13 amino acids. Germline V gene sequence: CDR1 SEHNR, CDR2 FQNEAQ (reference sequence). This record belongs to a study of monozygotic twins with inflammatory bowel disease. After re-calling the 5' RACE reads, TCRdb lists one entry per CDR3 protein, DNA absent. Its listing shows approximately 120,000 distinct CDR3 sequences. This sequence was found in a human donor with ulcerative colitis or Crohn's disease, or a healthy co-twin of an affected twin (not recorded which). The V call is TRBV7-9, the J call TRBJ2-7. The sequenced sample consisted of blood. This CDR3 reads CASSLEHFYEQYF.